These T cell receptor beta chains were read from a single sample in a study of cytotoxic CD8 clonotypes in ibrutinib-treated CLL. Here immunoSEQ multiplex PCR was the method, and the copy in TCRdb shows in-frame clones only, minus some. Among some 200,000 clones, roughly 73% were seen once, and the ten largest hold about an eighth. Source: PBMCs, taken after 12 months of ibrutinib treatment. The receptors were sampled from a human donor with chronic lymphocytic leukemia. The CDR3 runs from the conserved cysteine through the conserved F or W. The D gene is left open where the match is weak. Clone size is stated in some rows and not others, as once, few, many or a class when expanded.

clone_size: .; j_call: TRBJ2-1; d_call: TRBD2; v_call: TRBV5-4; cdr3_aa: CASSLQRGHNEQFF; cdr3_nt: TGTGCCAGCAGCTTGCAGCGGGGACACAATGAGCAGTTCTTC
clone_size: .; j_call: TRBJ1-5; d_call: .; v_call: TRBV5-8; cdr3_aa: CASSPGGVRGQPQHF; cdr3_nt: TGTGCCAGCAGTCCCGGGGGTGTGAGGGGGCAGCCCCAGCATTTT
clone_size: .; j_call: TRBJ2-3; d_call: .; v_call: TRBV21-1; cdr3_aa: CASSKVAGTDTQYF; cdr3_nt: TGTGCCAGCAGCAAAGTTGCAGGCACAGATACGCAGTATTTT
clone_size: .; j_call: TRBJ2-1; d_call: .; v_call: TRBV14; cdr3_aa: CASSQGPTLDTSRDEQFF; cdr3_nt: TGTGCCAGCAGCCAAGGGCCCACGCTAGATACGTCTAGGGATGAGCAGTTCTTC
clone_size: .; j_call: TRBJ1-1; d_call: .; v_call: TRBV19; cdr3_aa: CASSIWQGTEAFF; cdr3_nt: TGTGCCAGTAGTATCTGGCAGGGGACTGAAGCTTTCTTT
clone_size: once; j_call: TRBJ2-4; d_call: .; v_call: TRBV29-1; cdr3_aa: CMACDPGQGNIQYF; cdr3_nt: TGCATGGCTTGTGATCCGGGGCAGGGAAACATTCAGTACTTC
clone_size: few; j_call: TRBJ2-2; d_call: TRBD1; v_call: TRBV5-4; cdr3_aa: CASSLGQGSTGELFF; cdr3_nt: TGTGCCAGCAGCTTGGGACAGGGAAGCACCGGGGAGCTGTTTTTT
clone_size: .; j_call: TRBJ2-1; d_call: .; v_call: TRBV11-3; cdr3_aa: CASSGGARENNEQFF; cdr3_nt: TGTGCCAGCAGCGGCGGGGCGAGGGAGAACAATGAGCAGTTCTTC
clone_size: .; j_call: TRBJ1-2; d_call: .; v_call: TRBV4-1; cdr3_aa: CASSQSQGPYYGYTF; cdr3_nt: TGCGCCAGCAGCCAAAGCCAAGGTCCGTACTATGGCTACACCTTC
clone_size: .; j_call: TRBJ2-7; d_call: .; v_call: TRBV6-1; cdr3_aa: CASSESGGASYGQYF; cdr3_nt: TGTGCCAGCAGTGAAAGTGGGGGCGCCTCCTACGGGCAGTACTTC
clone_size: few; j_call: TRBJ2-1; d_call: .; v_call: TRBV7-3; cdr3_aa: CASSLTTGVNEQFF; cdr3_nt: TGTGCCAGCAGCTTAACGACGGGGGTCAATGAGCAGTTCTTC
clone_size: .; j_call: TRBJ1-3; d_call: .; v_call: TRBV5-1; cdr3_aa: CASSSIDRLAGNTIYF; cdr3_nt: TGCGCCAGCAGCTCCATCGACAGGCTGGCTGGAAACACCATATATTTT